The T cell receptor beta chain under discussion was sequenced for a study of blood T cell repertoires in COVID-19. Turning to the study itself: Acute and convalescent COVID-19 specimens originated in the United States, Italy and Spain. PBMCs, B-cell-depleted T cells, or T cells provided the cDNA or gDNA that made up the material.

The CDR3 is made up of 16 amino acids. Trimming left V 1 base short and J 11 bases short, with 23 bases between. Germline CDR1 reads SNHLY; CDR2 reads FYNNEI. Recruitment covered about two dozen US areas and drew participants whose ages spanned roughly 18 to 100 years. Cohort placement rested on clinical history that participants reported themselves. This table comes from immunoSEQ multiplex PCR, and its TCRdb copy is limited to in-frame clones, with some not included. The sample includes under 450,000 clones, approximately 89% of them seen just once. The sample comprised PBMCs or T cells enriched from blood (not recorded which). This sequence originates from a woman between 35 and 50 years old who had been exposed to COVID-19. This chain connects TRBV2 to TRBJ1-2, with D tentatively TRBD1 (5 bases). CDR3 in amino acids: CASSEGGYGGGGGYTF. As DNA, the CDR3 is TGTGCCAGCAGTGAAGGGGGCTACGGAGGTGGTGGAGGGTACACCTTC.